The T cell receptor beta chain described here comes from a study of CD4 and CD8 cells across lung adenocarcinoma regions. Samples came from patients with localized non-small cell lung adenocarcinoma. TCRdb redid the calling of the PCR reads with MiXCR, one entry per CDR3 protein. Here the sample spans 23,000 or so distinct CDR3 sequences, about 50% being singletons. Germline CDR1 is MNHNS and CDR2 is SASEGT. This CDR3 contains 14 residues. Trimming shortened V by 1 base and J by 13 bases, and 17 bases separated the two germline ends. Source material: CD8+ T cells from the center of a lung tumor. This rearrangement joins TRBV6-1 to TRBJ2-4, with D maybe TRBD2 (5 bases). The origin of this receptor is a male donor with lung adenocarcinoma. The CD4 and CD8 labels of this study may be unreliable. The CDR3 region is CASSEGGQKHTQYF. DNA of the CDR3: TGTGCCAGCAGTGAAGGAGGGCAAAAACACACCCAGTACTTC.